This T cell receptor (beta chain) stems from a study of cytomegalovirus exposure and HLA in healthy donors. Study details: A preliminary data release comprised about 85 million unique TCRs obtained from HLA-typed donors.

With 60 Vbeta and 13 Jbeta primers, the PCR was carried out. Libraries were prepared by immunoSEQ multiplex PCR; TCRdb keeps only in-frame clonotypes and omits some of them. Of 150,000 to 200,000 clones in the sample, 65% to 70% were seen once. Germline V gene sequence: CDR1 KGHSH, CDR2 LQKENI. Trimming at V came to 0 bases and at J to 5 bases, leaving 2 bases not matched to a gene. The CDR3 has 14 residues. Findings and limits, study-wide: Generally TCR sequences proved uncommon, though certain public TCRs appeared in numerous donors. In a later analysis, a missense DCLRE1C variant was linked to TCR beta V- and J-gene trimming.

In regard to this clone: Its antigen remains unknown.

The rearrangement links TRBV18 to TRBJ2-5, with 8 bases matching TRBD1. Material: PBMCs. The TCR sequence derives from a man aged 30-40 years in good health and CMV-seropositive. The CDR3 DNA reads as TGTGCCAGCTCACCACCAGCAGGGGGCGAGACCCAGTACTTC. This sequence encodes CASSPPAGGETQYF.